Shown below are 25 T cell receptor beta chains from a single sample sequenced in a study of blood T cell repertoires in COVID-19. Measured with immunoSEQ multiplex PCR; TCRdb has only the in-frame clones, and not every one. The sample includes 250,000 to 300,000 clones, 86% seen only once; the top ten take roughly 16%. Sequencing was done on a sample of PBMCs or T cells enriched from blood (not recorded which). Receptor source: a man aged 18 to 29 who had recovered from COVID-19.

This chain links TRBV10-2 with TRBJ2-5; no definite D call. The CDR3 consists of 11 residues. The V end lost 5 bases, the J end lost 5 bases, and 6 bases lay between the germline ends. Germline V CDR1 and CDR2: WSHSY, SAAADI. CDR3 loop: CASSHGETQYF. CDR3 DNA sequence: TGCGCCAGCAGTCACGGGGAGACCCAGTACTTC.

The J gene is TRBJ1-4, the V gene TRBV7-9, with 8 bases aligning to TRBD1. From germline, CDR1 is SEHNR and CDR2 FQNEAQ (reference sequence). The CDR3 spans 14 residues. The junction had 3 bases not matched to a gene; V was cut back by 4 bases and J by 5 bases. In nucleotides, the CDR3 is TGTGCCAGCAGCTGGGGGACAGGCAATGAAAAACTGTTTTTT. Protein sequence: CASSWGTGNEKLFF.

This chain links TRBV7-9 with TRBJ1-1, with D uncertain. The CDR3 is made up of 14 amino acids. In germline, CDR1 is SEHNR, CDR2 FQNEAQ (reference sequence). With 5 bases removed from V and 0 bases from J, the gap between germline ends came to 10 bases. CDR3 residues: CASSVGLMNTEAFF. The CDR3 DNA reads TGTGCCAGCAGCGTGGGCCTTATGAACACTGAAGCTTTCTTT.

The V and J genes are TRBV2 and TRBJ2-5, with a weak D call TRBD1 (5 bases). The CDR3 length is 13 residues. Trimming took 0 bases from V and 5 from J, leaving 7 bases between them. Looked up from germline, CDR1 is SNHLY and CDR2 is FYNNEI. CDR3 protein: CASSEARVETQYF. In DNA, the CDR3 is TGTGCCAGCAGTGAAGCCAGGGTTGAGACCCAGTACTTC.

This chain links TRBV7-9 with TRBJ2-3, with 9 bases fitting TRBD2. The CDR3 has 17 amino acids. Germline V gene lookup returns CDR1 SEHNR and CDR2 FQNEAQ (reference sequence). The V and J ends lost 1 base and 4 bases, in that order; junction bases with no gene match: 9. The CDR3 nucleotides are TGTGCCAGCAGCTTAGGTCGCCTAGCGGGATTGGCAGATACGCAGTATTTT. This codes for CASSLGRLAGLADTQYF.

This clone has a single count. The CDR3 loop reads CASMRDRSTDTQYF. DNA of the CDR3: TGCGCCAGCATGAGGGACAGAAGCACAGATACGCAGTATTTT. The genes are TRBV5-1 and TRBJ2-3; 7 nucleotides match TRBD1. CDR3 size: 14 residues. After removal of 6 bases from V and 0 bases from J, the junction contained 4 bases not matched to a gene. Germline V lookup: CDR1 SGHRS, CDR2 YFSETQ.

The V gene is TRBV6-5, the J gene TRBJ2-7; possible D gene TRBD1, 6 bases. Deletions cut 5 bases from V and 3 bases from J, with 17 bases between. The CDR3 extends over 15 amino acids. Germline CDR1 and CDR2: MNHEY and SVGAGI. The CDR3: CASSIEQGNFYEQYF. CDR3 in DNA: TGTGCCAGCAGTATAGAACAGGGCAACTTCTACGAGCAGTACTTC.

This clone was seen once. The chain recombines TRBV28 with TRBJ1-4; 10 bases fit TRBD1. Germline V gene lookup returns CDR1 MDHEN and CDR2 SYDVKM. The junction had 11 bases not matched to a gene; V was cut back by 3 bases and J by 7 bases. This CDR3 region has 17 residues. CDR3 coding DNA: TGTGCCAGCAGTTTGGCGGGACAGGGGCATCACGGTGAAAAACTGTTTTTT. Amino acid sequence: CASSLAGQGHHGEKLFF.

The rearrangement uses TRBV4-1 and TRBJ1-6; the match to TRBD1 covers 8 bases. V was clipped by 7 bases and J by 10 bases; unmatched bases: 12. Germline V gene sequence: CDR1 MGHRA, CDR2 YSYEKL. This CDR3 is built from 15 residues. The CDR3 here is CASNRDGTGFSPLHF. CDR3 in DNA: TGCGCCAGCAACCGGGACGGGACAGGTTTCTCACCCCTCCACTTT.

This sequence joins TRBV6-5 and TRBJ1-6, with 7 bases identical to TRBD1. The germline V gene encodes CDR1 MNHEY and CDR2 SVGAGI. V shed 2 bases and J 5 bases; nucleotides not matched to a gene: 6. This CDR3 spans 16 amino acids. The DNA for the CDR3 is TGTGCCAGCAGTTACCTACAGGGGTTGAATAATTCACCCCTCCACTTT. It is translated as CASSYLQGLNNSPLHF.

The chain links TRBV30 to TRBJ2-7; perhaps TRBD2 as D (5 bases). The CDR3 is 13 amino acids. V was clipped by 1 base and J by 3 bases, with 10 bases between them. The germline CDR1 and CDR2 sequences are GTSNPN and SVGIG (reference sequence). The CDR3 sequence: CAWSGGLVYEQYF. The CDR3 coding sequence is TGTGCCTGGAGTGGAGGGTTAGTCTACGAGCAGTACTTC.

The chain joins TRBV15 to TRBJ2-1; D might be TRBD1 (6 bases). The germline V gene encodes CDR1 LNHNV and CDR2 YYDKDF (reference sequence). CDR3 length: 17 residues. Trimming left V 1 base short and J 4 bases short, with 17 bases between. The CDR3 loop reads CATSRAATGLFYNEQFF. CDR3 sequence (DNA): TGTGCCACCAGCAGAGCAGCGACAGGACTCTTTTACAATGAGCAGTTCTTC.

The rearrangement uses TRBV5-1 and TRBJ1-2; D unclear. The germline CDR1 and CDR2 sequences are SGHRS and YFSETQ. Deletions cut 0 bases from V and 8 bases from J, with 11 bases between. The CDR3 covers 13 residues. The CDR3 nucleotides read TGCGCCAGCAGCTTGGTAACGGGGATGGGCTACACCTTC. Its translation: CASSLVTGMGYTF.

The chain recombines TRBV10-1 with TRBJ2-2, with 7 bases lining up with TRBD2. The CDR3 runs to 15 residues. Per germline, CDR1 WNHNN and CDR2 SYGVQD (reference sequence). Trimming cost V 1 base and J 4 bases; bases outside gene matches: 3. The CDR3 loop reads CASSELREGTGELFF. The CDR3 DNA sequence: TGCGCCAGCAGTGAGTTGAGGGAGGGCACCGGGGAGCTGTTTTTT.

V and J are TRBV5-1 and TRBJ2-2; D is uncertain. With 4 bases removed from V and 3 bases from J, the gap between germline ends came to 10 bases. This CDR3 contains 14 residues. Germline CDR1 SGHRS, CDR2 YFSETQ. CDR3 DNA: TGCGCCAGCAGCATACTTCCGGACACCGGGGAGCTGTTTTTT. Amino acids: CASSILPDTGELFF. Supplemented by reference TRBV5-1 and TRBJ2-2, the full variable domain reads KAGVTQTPRYLIKTRGQQVTLSCSPISGHRSVSWYQQTPGQGLQFLFEYFSETQRNKGNFPGRFSGRQFSNSRSEMNVSTLELGDSALYLCASSILPDTGELFFGEGSRLTVL.

This CDR3 reads CASTETSGRSGNNEQFF. CDR3 nucleotide sequence: TGTGCCAGCACGGAGACTAGCGGGAGATCGGGAAACAATGAGCAGTTCTTC. The V and J genes are TRBV18 and TRBJ2-1; 12 bases are a match to TRBD2. Germline V gene data show CDR1 as KGHSH and CDR2 as LQKENI. This CDR3 is built from 17 residues. After removal of 8 bases from V and 5 bases from J, the junction contained 13 bases not matched to a gene.

This chain uses TRBV30 with TRBJ2-7; 9 bases agree with TRBD2. CDR3 length: 13 amino acids. The germline V gene encodes CDR1 GTSNPN and CDR2 SVGIG (reference sequence). V dropped 1 base and J dropped 3; count of bases not matched to a gene: 1. CDR3 region: CAWSGTSVYEQYF. Here the CDR3 DNA reads TGTGCCTGGAGTGGGACTAGCGTCTACGAGCAGTACTTC.

This chain links TRBV10-2 with TRBJ1-4; no clear D gene. From germline, CDR1 is WSHSY and CDR2 SAAADI. Trimming left V 6 bases short and J 8 bases short, with 10 bases between. The CDR3 has 12 amino acids. The CDR3 sequence: CASRRPGEKLFF. Here the CDR3 DNA reads TGCGCCAGCAGGAGACCGGGGGAAAAACTGTTTTTT.

As concerns this clone: A junction boundary mismatches the germline segment, possibly from a read error. The V gene is TRBV7-2, the J gene TRBJ2-1, with D perhaps matching TRBD2 (6 bases). This CDR3 is built from 12 residues. Germline CDR1 is SGHTA and CDR2 is FQGNSA. CDR3 DNA sequence: TGTGCCAGCAGCCCGACTTTAGGGTCTAGCGTCTTC. Protein sequence: CASSPTLGSSVF.

The chain is built from TRBV11-2 and TRBJ2-1; 10 bases line up with TRBD2. V was clipped by 5 bases and J by 12 bases; unmatched bases: 13. Germline V CDR1 and CDR2: SGHAT, FQNNGV. CDR3 length: 15 amino acids. CDR3 loop: CASSPTSGRAPPQFF. CDR3 coding DNA: TGTGCCAGCAGCCCGACAAGCGGGAGGGCTCCCCCGCAGTTCTTC.

V usage is TRBV6-5 and J usage is TRBJ1-5, with TRBD1 matching 10 bases. The CDR3 has 15 amino acids. The ends lost 5 bases at V and 3 bases at J; junction bases unmatched: 4. CDR1 is MNHEY, CDR2 SVGAGI, per germline. The CDR3 here is CASSQGTGANQPQHF. The CDR3 DNA sequence: TGTGCCAGCAGTCAGGGGACAGGGGCCAATCAGCCCCAGCATTTT.

The V gene is TRBV24-1, the J gene TRBJ2-2; 9 nucleotides line up with TRBD1. Germline loops: CDR1 KGHDR, CDR2 SFDVKD. The V segment lost 4 bases and the J segment 5 bases; nucleotides outside the gene matches: 4. The CDR3 runs 15 residues. CDR3: CATSEGQGRTGELFF. CDR3 in DNA: TGTGCCACCAGTGAGGGACAGGGACGGACCGGGGAGCTGTTTTTT.

This clone was seen just once. An end of the junction does not agree with germline; a read error may underlie this. The V call is TRBV27, the J call TRBJ1-6; D is uncertain. From germline, CDR1 is MNHEY and CDR2 SMNVEV (reference sequence). This CDR3 is 8 amino acids long. This CDR3 is CASNRSAF. The CDR3 DNA reads as TGTGCCAGCAATAGGAGCGCCTTT.

The sample holds a few counts of this clone. The genes are TRBV19 and TRBJ1-1, with 10 bases that match TRBD1. This CDR3 comprises 17 residues. J was trimmed by 0 bases and V by 6 bases; bases with no gene match: 10. The V gene's germline CDR1 is LNHDA and CDR2 SQIVND (reference sequence). CDR3 nucleotide sequence: TGTGCCAGTAGAGAATGGAGGACAGGGGGAATGAACACTGAAGCTTTCTTT. As protein: CASREWRTGGMNTEAFF.

The chain carries TRBV19 and TRBJ1-5, with TRBD1 as a possible D gene (6 bases). This CDR3 spans 15 amino acids. Trimming removed 5 bases at V and 3 bases at J, with 14 bases between. Germline V gene lookup returns CDR1 LNHDA and CDR2 SQIVND (reference sequence). The CDR3 DNA follows: TGTGCCAGTAGTTCGGGCGGGGGCATCAATCAGCCCCAGCATTTT. It codes for CASSSGGGINQPQHF. The full variable domain, in which reference TRBV19 and TRBJ1-5 provide the parts outside the CDR3, is DGGITQSPKYLFRKEGQNVTLSCEQNLNHDAMYWYRQDPGQGLRLIYYSQIVNDFQKGDIAEGYSVSREKKESFPLTVTSAQKNPTAFYLCASSSGGGINQPQHFGDGTRLSIL.